This TCR beta chain was sequenced in a study of cytomegalovirus exposure and HLA in healthy donors. Looking at the study overall: A subsequent analysis reported that the 95 to 150 validation repertoires were produced on the same platform that had also been used for the 666 first-cohort repertoires. Study observations and caveats: The tendency of first-cohort TCR clusters to co-occur in the 90 to 150 validation repertoires was the finding of a later analysis. For most TCR sequences rarity was the rule, although some public TCRs occurred in many donors.

The data were produced by immunoSEQ multiplex PCR, yet TCRdb's version contains in-frame clones alone and is incomplete. Found here are about 360,000 clones, about nine tenths of them singletons; the top ten hold roughly 0.83%. Trimming removed 0 bases from V and 6 bases from J, with 9 bases in between. The germline CDR1 and CDR2 sequences are SGHRS and YFSETQ. The CDR3 spans 13 residues. Of note for this clone: Its antigen is not identified.

This TCR came from a woman aged 18-29 years in good health and CMV-seronegative. Source material: PBMCs. The chain combines TRBV5-1 with TRBJ1-2; a possible D gene is TRBD1 (5 bases). CDR3 sequence reads: CASSLVGGDGYTF. In DNA, the CDR3 is TGCGCCAGCAGCTTGGTAGGAGGGGATGGCTACACCTTC. The whole variable domain, remainder taken from reference TRBV5-1 and TRBJ1-2, is KAGVTQTPRYLIKTRGQQVTLSCSPISGHRSVSWYQQTPGQGLQFLFEYFSETQRNKGNFPGRFSGRQFSNSRSEMNVSTLELGDSALYLCASSLVGGDGYTFGSGTRLTVV.